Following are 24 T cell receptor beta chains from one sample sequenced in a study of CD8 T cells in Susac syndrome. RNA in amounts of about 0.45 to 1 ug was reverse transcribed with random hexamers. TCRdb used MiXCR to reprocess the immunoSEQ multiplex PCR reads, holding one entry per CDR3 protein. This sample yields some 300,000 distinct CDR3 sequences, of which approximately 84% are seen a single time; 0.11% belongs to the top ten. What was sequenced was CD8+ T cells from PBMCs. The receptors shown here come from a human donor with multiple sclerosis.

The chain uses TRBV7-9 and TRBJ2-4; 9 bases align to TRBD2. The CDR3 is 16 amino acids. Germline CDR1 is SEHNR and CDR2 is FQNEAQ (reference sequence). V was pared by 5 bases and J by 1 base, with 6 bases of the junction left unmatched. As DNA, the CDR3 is TGTGCCAGCAGCACCTTAGCGGGAGTGGCCAAAAACATTCAGTACTTC. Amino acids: CASSTLAGVAKNIQYF.

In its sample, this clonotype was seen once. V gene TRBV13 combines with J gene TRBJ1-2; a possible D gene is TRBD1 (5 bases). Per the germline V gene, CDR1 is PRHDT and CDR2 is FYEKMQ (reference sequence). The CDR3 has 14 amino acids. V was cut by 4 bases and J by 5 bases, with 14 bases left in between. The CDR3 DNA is TGTGCCAGCAGCTCCCGGGAGGGGTGGTATGGCTACACCTTC. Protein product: CASSSREGWYGYTF.

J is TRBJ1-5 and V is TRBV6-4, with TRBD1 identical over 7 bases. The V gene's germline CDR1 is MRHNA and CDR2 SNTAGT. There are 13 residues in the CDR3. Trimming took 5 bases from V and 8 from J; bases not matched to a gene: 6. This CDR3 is CASSKTGMEPQHF. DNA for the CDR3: TGTGCCAGCAGTAAGACAGGGATGGAGCCCCAGCATTTT.

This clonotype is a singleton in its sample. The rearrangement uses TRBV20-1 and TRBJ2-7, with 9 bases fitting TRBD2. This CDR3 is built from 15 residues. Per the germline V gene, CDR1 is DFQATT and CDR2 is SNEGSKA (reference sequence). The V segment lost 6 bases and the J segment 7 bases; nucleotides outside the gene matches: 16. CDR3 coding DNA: TGCAGTGCGACCCCGACTAGCGGAGACCCCTGGGAGCAGTACTTC. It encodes CSATPTSGDPWEQYF.

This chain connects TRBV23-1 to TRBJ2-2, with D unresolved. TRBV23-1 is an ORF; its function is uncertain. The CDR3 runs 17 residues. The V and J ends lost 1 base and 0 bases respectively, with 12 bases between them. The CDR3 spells CASSQLRRLTNTGELFF. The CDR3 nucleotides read TGCGCCAGCAGTCAATTAAGGCGGTTAACGAACACCGGGGAGCTGTTTTTT.

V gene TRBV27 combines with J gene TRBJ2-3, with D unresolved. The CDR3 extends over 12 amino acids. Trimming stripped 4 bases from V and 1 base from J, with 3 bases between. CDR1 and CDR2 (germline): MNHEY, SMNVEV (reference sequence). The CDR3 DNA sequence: TGTGCCAGCAGTTCCCGCACAGATACGCAGTATTTT. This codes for CASSSRTDTQYF.

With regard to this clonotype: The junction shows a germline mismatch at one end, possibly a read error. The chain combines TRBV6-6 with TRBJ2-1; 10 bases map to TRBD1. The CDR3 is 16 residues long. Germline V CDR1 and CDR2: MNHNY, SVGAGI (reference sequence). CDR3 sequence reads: CASILNRDRGYNGQFF. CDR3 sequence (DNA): TGTGCCAGCATTCTAAACCGGGACAGGGGATACAATGGGCAGTTCTTC.

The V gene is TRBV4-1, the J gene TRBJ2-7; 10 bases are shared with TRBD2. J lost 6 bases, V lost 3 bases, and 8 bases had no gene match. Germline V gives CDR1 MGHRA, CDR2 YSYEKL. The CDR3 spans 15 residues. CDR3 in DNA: TGCGCCAGCAGCCAGGGGGGAGCGGGAGGGTCCGAGCAGTACTTC. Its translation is CASSQGGAGGSEQYF.

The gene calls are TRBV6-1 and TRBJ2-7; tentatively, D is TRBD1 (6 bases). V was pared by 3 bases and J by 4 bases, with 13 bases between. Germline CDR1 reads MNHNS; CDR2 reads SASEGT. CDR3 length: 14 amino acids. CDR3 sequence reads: CASSDRGRSYEQYF. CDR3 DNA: TGTGCCAGCAGTGACAGGGGCAGGTCTTACGAGCAGTACTTC.

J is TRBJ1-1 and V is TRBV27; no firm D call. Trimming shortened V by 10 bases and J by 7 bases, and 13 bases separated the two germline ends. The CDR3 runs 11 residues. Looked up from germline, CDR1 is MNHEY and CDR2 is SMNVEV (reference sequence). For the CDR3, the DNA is TGTGCCACCACCGGACGGTTTGAAGCTTTCTTT. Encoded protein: CATTGRFEAFF.

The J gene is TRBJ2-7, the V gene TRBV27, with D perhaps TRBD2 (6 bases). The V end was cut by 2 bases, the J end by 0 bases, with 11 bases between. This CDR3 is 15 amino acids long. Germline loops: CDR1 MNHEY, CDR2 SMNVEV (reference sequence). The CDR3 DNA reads TGTGCCAGCAGTTTAGGGCTAGCGATCTCCTACGAGCAGTACTTC. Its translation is CASSLGLAISYEQYF.

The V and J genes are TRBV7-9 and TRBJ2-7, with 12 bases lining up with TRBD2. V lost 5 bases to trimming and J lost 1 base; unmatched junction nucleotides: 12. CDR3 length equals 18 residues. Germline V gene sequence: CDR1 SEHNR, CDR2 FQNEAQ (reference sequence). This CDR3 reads CASSPSGLAGSVSYEQYF. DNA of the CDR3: TGTGCCAGCAGCCCCTCGGGACTAGCGGGTTCAGTATCCTACGAGCAGTACTTC. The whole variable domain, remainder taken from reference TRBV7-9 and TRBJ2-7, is DTGVSQNPRHKITKRGQNVTFRCDPISEHNRLYWYRQTLGQGPEFLTYFQNEAQLEKSRLLSDRFSAERPKGSFSTLEIQRTEQGDSAMYLCASSPSGLAGSVSYEQYFGPGTRLTVT.

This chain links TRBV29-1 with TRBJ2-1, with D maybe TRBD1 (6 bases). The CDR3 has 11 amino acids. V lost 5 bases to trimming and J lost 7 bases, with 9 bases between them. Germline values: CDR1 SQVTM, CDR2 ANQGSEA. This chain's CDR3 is CSVLQGNEQFF. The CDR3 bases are TGCAGCGTTTTACAGGGTAATGAGCAGTTCTTC.

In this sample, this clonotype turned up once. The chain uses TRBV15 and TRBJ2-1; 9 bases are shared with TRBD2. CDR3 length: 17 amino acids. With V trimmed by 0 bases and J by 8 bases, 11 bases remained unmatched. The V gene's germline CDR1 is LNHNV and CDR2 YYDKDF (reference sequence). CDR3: CATSRDGREGVWDEQFF. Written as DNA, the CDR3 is TGTGCCACCAGCAGAGATGGGCGGGAGGGCGTCTGGGATGAGCAGTTCTTC.

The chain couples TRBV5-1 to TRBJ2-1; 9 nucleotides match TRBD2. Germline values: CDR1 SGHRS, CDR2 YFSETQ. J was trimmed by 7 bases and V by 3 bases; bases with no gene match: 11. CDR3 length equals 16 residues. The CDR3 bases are TGCGCCAGCAGCTCCTGGGTAGCGGGAGAGTCGAATGAGCAGTTCTTC. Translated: CASSSWVAGESNEQFF.

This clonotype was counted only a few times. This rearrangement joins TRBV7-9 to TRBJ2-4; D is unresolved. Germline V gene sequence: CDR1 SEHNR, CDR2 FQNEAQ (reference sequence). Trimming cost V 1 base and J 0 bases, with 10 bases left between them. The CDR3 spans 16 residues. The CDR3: CASSLGSLLAKNIQYF. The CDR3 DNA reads TGTGCCAGCAGCTTAGGGTCTCTATTAGCCAAAAACATTCAGTACTTC. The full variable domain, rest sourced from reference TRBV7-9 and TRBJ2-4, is DTGVSQNPRHKITKRGQNVTFRCDPISEHNRLYWYRQTLGQGPEFLTYFQNEAQLEKSRLLSDRFSAERPKGSFSTLEIQRTEQGDSAMYLCASSLGSLLAKNIQYFGAGTRLSVL.

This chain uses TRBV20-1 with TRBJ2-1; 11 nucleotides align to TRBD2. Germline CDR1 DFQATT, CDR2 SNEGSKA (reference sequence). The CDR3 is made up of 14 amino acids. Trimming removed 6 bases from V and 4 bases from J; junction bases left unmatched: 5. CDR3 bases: TGCAGTGCCCCCACTAGCGGGAGATACAATGAGCAGTTCTTC. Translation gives CSAPTSGRYNEQFF.

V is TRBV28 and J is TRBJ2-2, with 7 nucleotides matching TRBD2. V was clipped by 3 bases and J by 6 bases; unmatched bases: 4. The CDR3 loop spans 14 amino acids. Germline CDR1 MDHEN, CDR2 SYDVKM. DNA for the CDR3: TGTGCCAGCAGTTTTGGGCTAGCGGCCGGGGAGCTGTTTTTT. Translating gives CASSFGLAAGELFF.

The CDR3 DNA follows: TGTGCCAGCAGCTTCCACGTCTTAAGGACAGGGGGTTTAAACTATGGCTACACCTTC. Translation gives CASSFHVLRTGGLNYGYTF. The chain links TRBV7-6 to TRBJ1-2; 10 nucleotides align to TRBD1. Germline V CDR1 and CDR2: SGHVS, FNYEAQ. V was pared by 3 bases and J by 2 bases, with 15 bases of the junction left unmatched. This CDR3 comprises 19 residues.

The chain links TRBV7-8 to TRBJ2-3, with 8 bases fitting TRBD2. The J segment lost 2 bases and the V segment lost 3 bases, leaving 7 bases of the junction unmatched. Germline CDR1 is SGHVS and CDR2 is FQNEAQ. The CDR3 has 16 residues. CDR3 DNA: TGTGCCAGCAGCTTCCAGGTAGCGGGGATCACAGATACGCAGTATTTT. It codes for CASSFQVAGITDTQYF.

The CDR3 sequence: CASSKTSGRPSYEQYF. As DNA, the CDR3 is TGTGCCAGCAGCAAGACTAGCGGGAGACCCTCCTACGAGCAGTACTTC. The chain has TRBV7-3 and TRBJ2-7; 12 nucleotides line up with TRBD2. The length of the CDR3 is 16 residues. V was clipped by 5 bases and J by 0 bases; unmatched bases: 5. Germline CDR1 reads SGHTA; CDR2 reads FQGTGA.

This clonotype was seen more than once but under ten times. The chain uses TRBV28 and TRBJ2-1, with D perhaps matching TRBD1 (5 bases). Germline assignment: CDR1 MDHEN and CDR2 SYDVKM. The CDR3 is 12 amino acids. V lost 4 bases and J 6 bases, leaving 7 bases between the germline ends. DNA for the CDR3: TGTGCCAGCAGTTGGGGCAGCAATGAGCAGTTCTTC. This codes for CASSWGSNEQFF.

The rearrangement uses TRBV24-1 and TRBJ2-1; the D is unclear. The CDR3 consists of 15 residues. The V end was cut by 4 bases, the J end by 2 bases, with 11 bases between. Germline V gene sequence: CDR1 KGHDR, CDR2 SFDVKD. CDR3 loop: CATSDPDLPYNEQFF. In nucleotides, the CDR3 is TGTGCCACCAGTGACCCCGATTTACCCTACAATGAGCAGTTCTTC.

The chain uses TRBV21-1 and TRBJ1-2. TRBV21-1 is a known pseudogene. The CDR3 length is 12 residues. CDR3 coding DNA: TGTGCCAGCAGCAAAGGTTACTATGGCTACACCTTC. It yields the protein CASSKGYYGYTF.